This T cell receptor (beta chain) emerged from a study of early T cells in non-severe SARS-CoV-2 infection (dated by TCRdb to the early 2020s). As for the study more broadly: Bulk RNA from unsorted whole blood was used for TCR sequencing, so alpha and beta chains could not be paired. Overall study results and their limits: VDJdb matching was skewed toward anti-spike CD8 responses and likely underestimated virus-specific expansions by missing private and CD4 specificities.

Set within a cohort of healthcare workers in London, UK, this nested case-control study involved weekly PCR testing of nasopharyngeal swabs along with blood sampling. Healthcare workers were enrolled in the week of the UK lockdown, from 23 to 31 March 2020, and were followed every week for up to roughly 15 weeks. Comment on this clonotype: What antigen it recognizes has not been identified. Nothing much larger sits one base from this clone, and base qualities are not available.

Library prep was done by 5' RACE. TCRdb lists the instrument as NextSeq 500. The TCR library protocol attached unique molecular identifiers to individual cDNA molecules to correct for sequencing error and PCR bias. Both TCR alpha and beta chains were sequenced, and tight co-correlation was observed between alpha and beta sequence abundances in each sample. The paper's processing steps were these. Decombinator V4 was used to annotate TCR sequences for V gene, J gene and CDR3. TCRs were defined as expanded if a significant change between any two time points was detected under a Poisson model with p below 0.0001. TCR abundances were normalised to the total number of TCRs sequenced in each sample and reported as counts per million. TRAV1-2 paired with TRAJ12, TRAJ20 or TRAJ33 defined MAIT TCRs, while TRAV10 paired with TRAJ18 defined iNKT TCRs. VDJdb, accessed on 1 November 2021, was searched for TCRs annotated for CMV, EBV and SARS-CoV-2, and TCRs annotated for more than one antigen were excluded. TCRdb trimmed public reads at Q25 via fastp, called clones via MiXCR and kept in-frame beta chains. Under each unique CDR3 protein, matching rows form one entry showing the most common genes and DNA. The V and J calls, along with clone size, are taken from TCRdb and not from the paper's own processing. This sample gives about 30,000 distinct CDR3 sequences in total; about 6% of them show up just once. Roughly 13% of the sample rests with the top ten.

From V the trimming removes 0 bases and from J it removes 1 base, while the gene matches leave 3 bases of the junction unaccounted for. CDR1 and CDR2 are drawn from the germline V gene: SGHAT, FQNNGV. The CDR3 measures 16 amino acids from cysteine to phenylalanine. Only CDR3 DNA is held: 48 bases, read in frame from base 1. Recombination linked TRBV11-2 to TRBJ2-5; 9 bases in the junction line up with TRBD2. The sample was whole blood. The TCR comes from an adult who was a healthcare worker with PCR-confirmed SARS-CoV-2 infection or an uninfected control (not recorded which). The CDR3 is CASSLERGGPQETQYF. The DNA sequence reads TGTGCCAGCAGCTTAGAGCGGGGGGGCCCCCAAGAGACCCAGTACTTC.